A single sample gave rise to the 9 T cell receptor beta chains below, sequenced in a study of radiation and T cells in renal cell carcinoma. TCRdb keeps only in-frame clones here, not all; method: immunoSEQ multiplex PCR. Among more than 10,000 clones listed, more than 50% were seen once. The treatment was: treatment-naive control, cytoreductive nephrectomy. The sample here was tumor tissue, taken from a patient whose treatment was nephrectomy without radiotherapy. The receptors shown here come from a man in his forties with renal cell carcinoma.

This sequence joins TRBV7-3 and TRBJ2-7; D is undetermined. CDR1 and CDR2 from the germline V gene are SGHTA and FQGTGA. CDR3 length: 14 residues. V was shortened by 5 bases and J by 2 bases, with 13 bases between the two germline ends. In DNA form, the CDR3 reads TGTGCCAGCAGCGCCGCCCCCGGCGCCTACGAGCAGTACTTC. Amino acids: CASSAAPGAYEQYF.

The V call is TRBV5-1, the J call TRBJ2-1, with D perhaps matching TRBD2 (6 bases). Deletions cut 0 bases from V and 3 bases from J, with 13 bases between. In germline, CDR1 is SGHRS, CDR2 YFSETQ. The CDR3 is 16 residues long. This CDR3 is CASSLGLRENYNEQFF. Here the CDR3 DNA reads TGCGCCAGCAGCTTGGGTCTGCGGGAAAACTACAATGAGCAGTTCTTC.

This clone came up once. This rearrangement joins TRBV6-5 to TRBJ1-2; 7 nucleotides line up with TRBD1. Germline V CDR1 and CDR2: MNHEY, SVGAGI. The V and J ends lost 2 bases and 8 bases, in that order; junction bases with no gene match: 8. This CDR3 is 14 amino acids long. DNA for the CDR3: TGTGCCAGCAGTTACAAACAGGGGTTCGAGGGCTACACCTTC. As protein: CASSYKQGFEGYTF.

The chain has TRBV18 and TRBJ2-2; D unresolved. V lost 9 bases to trimming and J lost 8 bases, with 10 bases between them. The CDR3 totals 11 residues. CDR1 and CDR2 (germline): KGHSH, LQKENI. The CDR3 DNA sequence: TGTGCCAGTCTCGCCCAGGGGGAGCTGTTTTTT. Its translation: CASLAQGELFF.

This clone is labeled medium-sized. The chain uses TRBV2 and TRBJ2-2; 8 positions match TRBD2. The CDR3 sequence is 14 residues long. V dropped 5 bases and J dropped 2; count of bases not matched to a gene: 1. Germline values: CDR1 SNHLY, CDR2 FYNNEI. In DNA form, the CDR3 reads TGTGCCAGCAGTCTAGCGGGCAACACCGGGGAGCTGTTTTTT. Residues: CASSLAGNTGELFF.

This chain links TRBV5-5 with TRBJ1-1; maybe TRBD1 (6 bases). The CDR3 runs to 17 residues. V was trimmed by 3 bases and J by 2 bases, leaving 20 bases between them. From germline, CDR1 is SGHKS and CDR2 YYEKEE (reference sequence). The CDR3 nucleotides read TGTGCCAGCAGCTGGGACGCCATCCGGACAGATAACACTGAAGCTTTCTTT. Protein product: CASSWDAIRTDNTEAFF.

The chain employs TRBV4-3 and TRBJ2-7, with TRBD1 as a possible D gene (6 bases). CDR1 is LGHNA and CDR2 is YSLEER in the germline V gene. The CDR3 runs to 14 residues. Between the trimmed V and J ends, which lost 1 base and 2 bases, there was a span of 9 bases. The chain's CDR3 is CASSQGRGTYEQYF. The CDR3 DNA sequence: TGCGCCAGCAGCCAAGGCAGGGGAACCTACGAGCAGTACTTC.

The chain recombines TRBV11-3 with TRBJ2-3; 8 bases are shared with TRBD1. Germline trimming cut 0 bases from V and 4 bases from J; bases unmatched to any gene: 12. Germline V gene data show CDR1 as SGHNT and CDR2 as YENEEA. CDR3 length: 18 residues. CDR3 sequence reads: CASSLDGAGQGGADTQYF. CDR3 bases: TGTGCCAGCAGCTTAGATGGGGCAGGACAGGGAGGAGCAGATACGCAGTATTTT.

A remark on this clone: An end of the junction does not agree with germline; a read error may underlie this. CDR3 protein: CASSPGLAGADTQYF. The CDR3, as DNA: TGTGCTAGCAGCCCGGGACTAGCGGGAGCAGATACGCAGTATTTT. V is TRBV7-7 and J is TRBJ2-3; 14 bases agree with TRBD2. This CDR3 is built from 15 residues. CDR1 and CDR2 (germline): SSHAT, FNYEAQ (reference sequence).